The sample holds one count of the clone carrying this T cell receptor (beta chain). The sample belongs to a study of blood T cell repertoires in COVID-19. About the research overall: The analysed material was cDNA or gDNA that came from T cells, B-cell-depleted T cells, or PBMCs.

Residents of 24 US areas, aged roughly 18 to 95 years, made up the participants. The study assigned cohorts using participant-reported clinical history. Authors' methods: Reference gene primers were amplified, and this amplification served to estimate nucleated cell counts. The protocol was immunoSEQ multiplex PCR, while the TCRdb copy is restricted to in-frame clones and leaves out a portion. That table gives V, J and clone size, and the DNA gave D and trimming. The sample lists over 200,000 clones, approximately 90% seen once, with 1.2% in the top ten. Deletions cut 3 bases from V and 5 bases from J, with 11 bases between. CDR1 and CDR2 (germline): SGDLS, YYNGEE. This CDR3 has 13 residues.

The sequencing input was PBMCs or T cells enriched from blood (not recorded which). This sequence joins TRBV9 and TRBJ1-2; maybe TRBD1 (5 bases). This sequence was found in a human donor in a cohort exposed to, infected with or recovered from COVID-19 (not recorded which). The donor label of this sample is uncertain. CDR3 nucleotide sequence: TGTGCCAGCAGCGAGCCAGGGCAGTATGGCTACACCTTC. It specifies CASSEPGQYGYTF.